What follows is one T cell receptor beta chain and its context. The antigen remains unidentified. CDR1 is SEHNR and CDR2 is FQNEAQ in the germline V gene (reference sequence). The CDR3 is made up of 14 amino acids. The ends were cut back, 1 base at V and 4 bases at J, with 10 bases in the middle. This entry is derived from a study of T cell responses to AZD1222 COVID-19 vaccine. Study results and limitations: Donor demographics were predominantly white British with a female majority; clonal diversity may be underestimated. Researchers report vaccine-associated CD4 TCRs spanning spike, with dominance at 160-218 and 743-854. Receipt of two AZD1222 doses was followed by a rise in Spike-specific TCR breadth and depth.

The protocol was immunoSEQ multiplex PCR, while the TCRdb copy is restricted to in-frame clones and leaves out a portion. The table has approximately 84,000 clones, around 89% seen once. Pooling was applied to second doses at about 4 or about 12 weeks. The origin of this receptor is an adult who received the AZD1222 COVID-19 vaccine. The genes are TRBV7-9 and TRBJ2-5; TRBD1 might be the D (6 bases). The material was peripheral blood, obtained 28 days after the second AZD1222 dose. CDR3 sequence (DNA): TGTGCCAGCAGCTTAGATGGGGGCTTAGAGACCCAGTACTTC. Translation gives CASSLDGGLETQYF.